This TCR beta chain was sequenced for a study of siplizumab effects on memory and regulatory T cells (dated by TCRdb to the late 2010s). At the level of the whole study: The study looked at the effect of siplizumab, an anti-CD2 antibody, on alloreactive T-cell subsets in allogeneic mixed lymphocyte reactions made from human PBMCs. Summary of the overall study and its limitations: A naive or memory phenotype could not be assigned to roughly 75-95% of proliferating CD4+ or CD8+ clones. The cumulative frequency of alloreactive sequences traceable to unstimulated CD4+ memory T cells was significantly reduced by siplizumab. Among mappable alloreactive CD4+ clones, an average Treg-derived fraction of around 71% was observed with siplizumab, compared with less than 35% in control reactions. The suppressive function of proliferating Tregs from siplizumab cultures was not functionally confirmed. Because sequences below about 10^-5 frequency were poorly captured, only a minor fraction of alloreactive clones could be mapped to unstimulated subsets. Unstimulated naive T cells appeared more diverse than memory T cells, and naive cells seemed to contribute substantially to the alloresponse.

The library was obtained by the immunoSEQ multiplex PCR assay. Approximately 10^5 TCR templates per sample were assayed on the deep sequencing platform. Genomic DNA extracted from sorted T cells was used for TCRbeta CDR3 sequencing. As for the original processing: The R programming language was used for clonal analysis of the TCRbeta CDR3 data. Comparing unstimulated samples against CFSE-low samples taken after the reaction was how alloreactive CD4+ and CD8+ clones were defined. Alloreactive CD4+ clones were assigned to regulatory or non-regulatory origin by matching sequences to sorted unstimulated Treg and non-Treg repertoires. TCRdb retrieved this table from immuneACCESS and kept in-frame rearrangements only. Not all clones are present; in checked studies, unresolved V genes account for under half, and no reason is known for the remainder. That table supplies the V and J calls and clone size; D and trimming were determined from the DNA. Present in this sample are some 97,000 clones, about 90% of which were seen just once. Around 0.73% of the sample is in the top ten clones.

The V end gives up 8 bases and the J end 5 bases, leaving 7 bases in the junction not matched to a gene. CDR1 SNHLY and CDR2 FYNNEI were looked up in the germline V gene. Spanning cysteine to phenylalanine, the CDR3 consists of 14 amino acids. Solely the CDR3 DNA is kept, with 42 bases framed from the first base. Sorted unstimulated T cells, along with proliferating T cells recovered from mixed lymphocyte reactions, underwent TCRbeta CDR3 sequencing. Fresh whole blood from ten HLA-typed healthy donors was used as the source from which PBMCs were isolated. To map where alloreactive clones came from, CD4+ regulatory T cells in the unstimulated state were FACS-sorted. On this clone: It lacks a known antigen. No base quality information exists; no much larger clone differs at one position.

The sequence came from a human donor in good health. The sample taken for sequencing was Tregs sorted from blood. The V gene is TRBV2 and the J gene is TRBJ2-7, and 12 bases in between align with TRBD2. The CDR3 protein: CASGLAGPLNEQYF. The DNA reads TGTGCCAGCGGACTAGCGGGGCCTTTGAACGAGCAGTACTTC.